The present T cell receptor beta chain was sequenced within a study of CD8+ T cells in alopecia areata. This clone was seen a few times. Its antigen remains unknown. The treatment: oral pan-JAK inhibitor, 5-10 mg twice daily. This CDR3 has 13 amino acids. With V trimmed by 7 bases and J by 6 bases, 8 bases remained unmatched. In germline, CDR1 is SQVTM, CDR2 ANQGSEA. Findings and caveats of the study: It was lesional scalp, especially alopecia totalis/universalis, that showed higher clonality than normal scalp. Unlike in mice, where it was clearer, TCR sharing across patients was less clear, possibly HLA-related. Tofacitinib yielded significantly lower scalp clonality and fewer expanded CD8+ clones among the top 100.

RNA extraction was followed by reverse transcription into cDNA, which acted as the sequencing template. Using immunoSEQ multiplex PCR, the repertoire was profiled, and TCRdb retains in-frame clones only, with some absent. The repertoire holds under 200,000 clones, around three fifths seen once, with approximately 14% in the top ten. This TCR came from a human donor with alopecia areata. The sequencing here drew on CD4+ T cells sorted from blood, taken at week 24, from a patient treated with tofacitinib. This rearrangement joins TRBV29-1 to TRBJ2-2, with TRBD1 identical over 7 bases. For the CDR3, the DNA is TGCAGCGCCCGGGACAGACTGGCCGGGGAGCTGTTTTTT. Its protein product is CSARDRLAGELFF.